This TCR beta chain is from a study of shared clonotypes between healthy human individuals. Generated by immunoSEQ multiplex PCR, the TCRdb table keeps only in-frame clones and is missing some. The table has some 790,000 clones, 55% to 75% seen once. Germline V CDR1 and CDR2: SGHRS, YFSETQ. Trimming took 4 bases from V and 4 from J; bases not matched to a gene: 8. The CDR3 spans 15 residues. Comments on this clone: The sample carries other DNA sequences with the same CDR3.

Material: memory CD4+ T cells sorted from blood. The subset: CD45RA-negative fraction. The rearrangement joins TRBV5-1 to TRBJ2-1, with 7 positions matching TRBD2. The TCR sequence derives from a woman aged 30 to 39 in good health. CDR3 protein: CASSPGGAGYNEQFF. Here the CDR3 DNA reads TGCGCCAGCAGCCCCGGGGGAGCGGGATACAATGAGCAGTTCTTC.